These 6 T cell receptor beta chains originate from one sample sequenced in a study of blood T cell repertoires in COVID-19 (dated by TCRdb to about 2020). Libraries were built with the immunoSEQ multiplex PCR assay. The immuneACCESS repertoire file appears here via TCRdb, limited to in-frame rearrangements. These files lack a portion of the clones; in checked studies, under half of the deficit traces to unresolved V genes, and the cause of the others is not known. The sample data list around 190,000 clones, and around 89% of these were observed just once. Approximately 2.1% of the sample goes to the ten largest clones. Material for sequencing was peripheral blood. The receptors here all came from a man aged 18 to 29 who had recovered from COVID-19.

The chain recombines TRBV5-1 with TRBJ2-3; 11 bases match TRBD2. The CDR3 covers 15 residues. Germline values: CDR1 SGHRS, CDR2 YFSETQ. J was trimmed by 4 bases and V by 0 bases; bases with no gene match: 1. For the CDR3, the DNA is TGCGCCAGCAGCTTGGCACTAGCGGGAGCAGATACGCAGTATTTT. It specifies CASSLALAGADTQYF. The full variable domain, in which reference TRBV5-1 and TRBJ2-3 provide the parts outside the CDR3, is KAGVTQTPRYLIKTRGQQVTLSCSPISGHRSVSWYQQTPGQGLQFLFEYFSETQRNKGNFPGRFSGRQFSNSRSEMNVSTLELGDSALYLCASSLALAGADTQYFGPGTRLTVL.

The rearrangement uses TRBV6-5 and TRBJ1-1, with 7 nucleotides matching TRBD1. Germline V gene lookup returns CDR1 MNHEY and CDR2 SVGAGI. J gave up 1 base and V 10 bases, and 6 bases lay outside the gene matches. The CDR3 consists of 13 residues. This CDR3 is CATLDRANTEAFF. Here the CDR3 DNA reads TGTGCCACCCTAGACAGGGCGAACACTGAAGCTTTCTTT.

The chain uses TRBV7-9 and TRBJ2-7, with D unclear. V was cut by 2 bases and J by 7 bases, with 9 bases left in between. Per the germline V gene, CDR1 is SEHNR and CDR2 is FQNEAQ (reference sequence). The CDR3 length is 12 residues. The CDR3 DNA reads TGTGCCAGCAGCTTACCCTGGCGGGAGCAGTACTTC. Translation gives CASSLPWREQYF.

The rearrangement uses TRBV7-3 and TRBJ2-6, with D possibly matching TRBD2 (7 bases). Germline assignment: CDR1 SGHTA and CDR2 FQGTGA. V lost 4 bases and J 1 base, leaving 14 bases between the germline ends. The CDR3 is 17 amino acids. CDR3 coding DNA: TGTGCCAGCAGCTCTCGGGCGGGGGCTTCTGGGGCCAACGTCCTGACTTTC. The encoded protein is CASSSRAGASGANVLTF.

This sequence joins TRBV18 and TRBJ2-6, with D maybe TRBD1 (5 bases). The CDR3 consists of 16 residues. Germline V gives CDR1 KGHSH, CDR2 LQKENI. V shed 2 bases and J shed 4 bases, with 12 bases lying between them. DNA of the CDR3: TGTGCCAGCTCACCAATAACTGGGGCCGGGGCCAACGTCCTGACTTTC. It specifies CASSPITGAGANVLTF.

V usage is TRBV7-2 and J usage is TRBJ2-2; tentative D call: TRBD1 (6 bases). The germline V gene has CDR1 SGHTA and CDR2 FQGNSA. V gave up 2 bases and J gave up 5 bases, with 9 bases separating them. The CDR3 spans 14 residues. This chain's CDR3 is CASSLQGSTGELFF. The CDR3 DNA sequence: TGTGCCAGCAGCTTACAGGGGAGTACCGGGGAGCTGTTTTTT.